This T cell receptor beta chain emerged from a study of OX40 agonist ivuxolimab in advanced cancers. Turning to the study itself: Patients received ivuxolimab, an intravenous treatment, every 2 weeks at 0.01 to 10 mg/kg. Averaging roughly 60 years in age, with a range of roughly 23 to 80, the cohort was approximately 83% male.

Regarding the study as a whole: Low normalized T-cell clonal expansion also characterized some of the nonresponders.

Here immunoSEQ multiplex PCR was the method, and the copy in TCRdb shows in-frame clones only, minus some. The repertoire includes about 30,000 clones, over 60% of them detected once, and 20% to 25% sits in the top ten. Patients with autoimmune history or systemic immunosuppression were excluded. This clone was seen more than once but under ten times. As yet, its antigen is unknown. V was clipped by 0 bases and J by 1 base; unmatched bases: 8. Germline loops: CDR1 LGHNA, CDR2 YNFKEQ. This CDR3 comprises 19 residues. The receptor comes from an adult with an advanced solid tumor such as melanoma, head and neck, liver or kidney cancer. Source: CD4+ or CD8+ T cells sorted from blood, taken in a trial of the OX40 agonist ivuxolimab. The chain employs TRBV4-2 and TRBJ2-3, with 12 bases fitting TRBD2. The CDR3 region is CASSQEPGGLAGRTDTQYF. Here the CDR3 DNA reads TGTGCCAGCAGCCAAGAACCCGGCGGACTAGCGGGGCGCACAGATACGCAGTATTTT.